The T cell receptor beta chain described here comes from a study of cytomegalovirus exposure and HLA in healthy donors. Study-level results: A later analysis revealed that TCR association rates differed between HLA loci, peaking at DRB1 and bottoming out at HLA-C. The majority of CMV-associated TCR beta chains were reported as apparently HLA-restricted in a later analysis. The study designated fewer than 200 TCR beta chains cytomegalovirus-associated.

Trimming stripped 1 base from V and 4 bases from J, with 7 bases between. The CDR3 spans 13 residues. The germline V gene encodes CDR1 LNHNV and CDR2 YYDKDF (reference sequence). Details on this clone: Its antigen is undetermined.

Use of 60 Vbeta and 13 Jbeta primers characterized the PCR. Libraries were prepared by immunoSEQ multiplex PCR; TCRdb keeps only in-frame clonotypes and omits some of them. Its clone listing holds roughly 200,000 clones. The TCR comes from a girl aged 2-15 years in good health and CMV-seropositive. The chain employs TRBV15 and TRBJ2-5, with D unresolved. Sequencing used PBMCs. DNA of the CDR3: TGTGCCACCAGCAGAGTCCCGGGAGAGACCCAGTACTTC. It codes for CATSRVPGETQYF.